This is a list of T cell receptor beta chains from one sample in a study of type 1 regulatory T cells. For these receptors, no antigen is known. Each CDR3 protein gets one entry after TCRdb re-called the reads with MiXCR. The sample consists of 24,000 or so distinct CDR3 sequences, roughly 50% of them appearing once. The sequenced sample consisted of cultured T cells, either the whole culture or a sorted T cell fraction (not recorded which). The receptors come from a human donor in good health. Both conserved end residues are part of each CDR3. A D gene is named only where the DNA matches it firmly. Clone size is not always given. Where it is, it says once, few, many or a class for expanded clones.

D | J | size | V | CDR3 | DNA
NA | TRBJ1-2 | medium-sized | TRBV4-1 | CASSYRTDSYGYTF | TGCGCCAGCAGCTACAGGACTGATTCTTATGGCTACACCTTC
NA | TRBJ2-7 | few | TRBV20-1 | CSASEVWKRTGYEQYF | TGCAGTGCTAGCGAGGTGTGGAAGAGGACGGGCTACGAGCAGTACTTC
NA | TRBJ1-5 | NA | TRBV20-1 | CSARDRRRYSNQPQHF | TGCAGTGCTAGAGATCGAAGGCGGTATAGCAATCAGCCCCAGCATTTT
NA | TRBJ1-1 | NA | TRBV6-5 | CASSYRVPPEAFF | TGTGCCAGCAGTTACCGGGTCCCCCCGGAAGCTTTCTTT
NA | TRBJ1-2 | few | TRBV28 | CASSFPYGYTF | TGTGCCAGCAGCTTTCCCTATGGCTACACCTTC
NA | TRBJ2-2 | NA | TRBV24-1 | CATSGDSGTYTGELFF | TGTGCCACCAGTGGTGACTCCGGGACCTACACCGGGGAGCTGTTTTTT
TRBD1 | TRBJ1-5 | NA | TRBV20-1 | CSALPGQGVQPQHF | TGCAGTGCGCTCCCCGGACAGGGAGTTCAGCCCCAGCATTTT
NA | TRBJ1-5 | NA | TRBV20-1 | CSANQVNSNQPQHF | TGCAGTGCAAACCAGGTGAATAGCAATCAGCCCCAGCATTTT
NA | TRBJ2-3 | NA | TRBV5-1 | CASSASSTDTQYF | TGCGCCAGCAGCGCCTCTAGCACAGATACGCAGTATTTT
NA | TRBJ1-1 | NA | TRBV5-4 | CASSFVLGGTGNTEAFF | TGTGCCAGCAGCTTCGTTTTGGGGGGGACGGGGAACACTGAAGCTTTCTTT
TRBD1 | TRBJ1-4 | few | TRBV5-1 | CASSLAGQGATNEKLFF | TGCGCCAGCAGCTTGGCCGGACAGGGGGCAACTAATGAAAAACTGTTTTTT
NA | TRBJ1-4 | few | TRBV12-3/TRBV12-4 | CASSLMGAPKLFF | TGTGCCAGCAGTCTCATGGGGGCCCCAAAACTGTTTTTT
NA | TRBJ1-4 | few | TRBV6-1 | CASSRQAHATNEKLFF | TGTGCCAGCAGTAGACAGGCCCATGCAACTAATGAAAAACTGTTTTTT
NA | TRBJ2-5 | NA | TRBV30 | CAWSVAIWGSQYF | TGTGCCTGGAGTGTTGCTATTTGGGGTAGCCAGTACTTC
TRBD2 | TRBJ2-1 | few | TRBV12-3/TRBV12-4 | CASSSAGLLAGSNEQFF | TGTGCCAGCAGTTCGGCAGGGTTACTAGCGGGGAGCAATGAGCAGTTCTTC
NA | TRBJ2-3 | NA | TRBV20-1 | CSAFSGPTDTQYF | TGCAGTGCCTTTAGCGGCCCCACAGATACGCAGTATTTT
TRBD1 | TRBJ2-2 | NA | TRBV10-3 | CAISGQGYTGELFF | TGTGCCATCAGTGGACAGGGGTACACCGGGGAGCTGTTTTTT
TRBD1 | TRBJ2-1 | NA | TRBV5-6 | CASSRTQGAYNEQFF | TGTGCCAGCAGCCGGACCCAGGGGGCCTACAATGAGCAGTTCTTC
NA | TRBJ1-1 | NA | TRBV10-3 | CAISDRITRTEAFF | TGTGCCATCAGTGACAGAATTACAAGGACTGAAGCTTTCTTT
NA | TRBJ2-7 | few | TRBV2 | CATRRTDKAYEQYF | TGTGCCACCCGGCGGACAGACAAGGCCTACGAGCAGTACTTC
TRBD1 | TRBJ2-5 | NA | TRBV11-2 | CASSLGRTGVVETQYF | TGTGCCAGCAGCTTAGGGAGGACAGGGGTGGTAGAGACCCAGTACTTC
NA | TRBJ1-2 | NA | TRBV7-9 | CASSLLLEGYTF | TGTGCCAGCAGCTTATTGCTCGAGGGCTACACCTTC
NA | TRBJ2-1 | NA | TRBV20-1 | CSARDIRQSSYNEQFF | TGCAGTGCTAGAGATATTAGACAGAGCTCCTACAATGAGCAGTTCTTC
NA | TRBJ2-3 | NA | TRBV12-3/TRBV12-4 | CASSLSARDPRSTQYF | TGTGCCAGCAGTTTATCGGCCAGGGACCCCAGGAGCACGCAGTATTTT
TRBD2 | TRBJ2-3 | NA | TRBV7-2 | CASSRRGSDTQYF | TGTGCCAGCAGCCGGCGGGGGTCAGATACGCAGTATTTT
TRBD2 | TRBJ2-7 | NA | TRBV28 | CASSTPGGVYEQYF | TGTGCCAGCAGTACCCCGGGGGGGGTCTACGAGCAGTACTTC